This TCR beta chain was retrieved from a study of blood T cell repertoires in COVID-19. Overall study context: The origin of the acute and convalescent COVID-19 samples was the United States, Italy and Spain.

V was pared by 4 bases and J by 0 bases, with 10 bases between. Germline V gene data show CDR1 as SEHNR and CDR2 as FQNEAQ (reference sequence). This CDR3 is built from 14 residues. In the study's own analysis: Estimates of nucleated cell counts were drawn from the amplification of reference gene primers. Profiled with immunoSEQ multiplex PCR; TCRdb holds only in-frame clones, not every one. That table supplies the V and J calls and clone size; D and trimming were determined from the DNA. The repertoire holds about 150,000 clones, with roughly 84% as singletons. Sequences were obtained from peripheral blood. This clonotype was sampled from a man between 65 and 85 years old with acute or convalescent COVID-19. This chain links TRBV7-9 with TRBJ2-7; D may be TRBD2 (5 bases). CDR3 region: CASSSRGLSYEQYF. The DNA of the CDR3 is TGTGCCAGCAGCTCTCGGGGTCTCTCCTACGAGCAGTACTTC. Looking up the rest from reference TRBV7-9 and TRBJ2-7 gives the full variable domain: DTGVSQNPRHKITKRGQNVTFRCDPISEHNRLYWYRQTLGQGPEFLTYFQNEAQLEKSRLLSDRFSAERPKGSFSTLEIQRTEQGDSAMYLCASSSRGLSYEQYFGPGTRLTVT.